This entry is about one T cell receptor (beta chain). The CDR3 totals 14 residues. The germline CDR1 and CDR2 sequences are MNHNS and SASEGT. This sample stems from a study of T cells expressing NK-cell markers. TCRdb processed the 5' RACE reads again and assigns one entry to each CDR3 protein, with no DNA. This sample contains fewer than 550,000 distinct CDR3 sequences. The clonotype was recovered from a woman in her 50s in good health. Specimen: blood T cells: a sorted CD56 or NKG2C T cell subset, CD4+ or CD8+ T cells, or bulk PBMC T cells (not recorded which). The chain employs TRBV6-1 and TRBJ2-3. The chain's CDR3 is CASSEVGNPDTQYF.